A selection of T cell receptor beta chains follows, all from one sample in a study of blood T cell repertoires in COVID-19. Sequencing used immunoSEQ multiplex PCR; TCRdb keeps in-frame clones, though not all of them. This table has 190,000 or so clones, 80% to 90% appearing once. Sequencing input: PBMCs or T cells enriched from blood (not recorded which). These receptors were obtained from a man aged 35 to 55 who had recovered from COVID-19. CDR3s include the opening cysteine and the closing phenylalanine or tryptophan. A D gene is named only where the DNA matches it firmly. Only part of the rows carry a size: once, few, many, or a class if the clone is expanded.

clone size | D gene | J gene | V gene | CDR3 protein | CDR3 DNA
. | . | TRBJ2-7 | TRBV29-1 | CSVEQGGSYEQYF | TGCAGCGTTGAACAGGGTGGGTCCTACGAGCAGTACTTC
. | . | TRBJ2-5 | TRBV13 | CASSLGHDQETQYF | TGTGCCAGCAGCTTGGGACATGACCAAGAGACCCAGTACTTC
. | . | TRBJ2-2 | TRBV11-3 | CASSALSLPGELFF | TGTGCCAGCAGCGCTCTAAGTCTCCCCGGGGAGCTGTTTTTT
. | . | TRBJ2-1 | TRBV7-9 | CASSPRDNEQFF | TGTGCCAGCAGCCCCCGGGACAATGAGCAGTTCTTC
once | . | TRBJ2-2 | TRBV7-2 | CASSSQPSRRGLFF | TGTGCCAGCAGCTCCCAACCTTCTCGTAGGGGGCTGTTTTTT
few | . | TRBJ1-5 | TRBV19 | CATRGPNSNQPQHF | TGTGCCACTCGCGGGCCCAATAGCAATCAGCCCCAGCATTTT
. | TRBD1 | TRBJ2-1 | TRBV3-1/TRBV3-2 | CASRPTGGGEQFF | TGTGCCAGCAGACCTACAGGGGGCGGTGAGCAGTTCTTC
. | TRBD2 | TRBJ2-2 | TRBV19 | CASSGLAGVTGELFF | TGTGCCAGTTCGGGACTAGCGGGAGTAACCGGGGAGCTGTTTTTT
. | TRBD1 | TRBJ1-1 | TRBV19 | CASRGETEAFF | TGTGCCAGCAGGGGGGAAACTGAAGCTTTCTTT
. | . | TRBJ2-1 | TRBV7-2 | CASSLNRDEQFF | TGTGCCAGCAGCCTGAACCGAGATGAGCAGTTCTTC
. | TRBD2 | TRBJ2-1 | TRBV5-4 | CASSASGRAGNEQFF | TGTGCCAGCAGCGCAAGCGGGAGGGCCGGAAATGAGCAGTTCTTC
. | TRBD2 | TRBJ2-1 | TRBV10-1 | CASSGASGSRVDEQFF | TGCGCCAGCAGTGGGGCTAGCGGGAGTCGTGTCGATGAGCAGTTCTTC
. | TRBD2 | TRBJ2-1 | TRBV3-1/TRBV3-2 | CASSPLGGNYINEQFF | TGTGCCAGCAGCCCCCTCGGGGGGAACTATATTAATGAGCAGTTCTTC
once | . | TRBJ2-5 | TRBV9 | CASSAQGTQETQYF | TGTGCCAGCAGCGCCCAGGGCACGCAAGAGACCCAGTACTTC
. | . | TRBJ2-5 | TRBV19 | CASSAAATQYF | TGTGCCAGTAGTGCAGCGGCGACCCAGTACTTC